This paragraph covers one T cell receptor (beta chain) sequence. The data were obtained in a study of T cell changes during pregnancy in multiple sclerosis. V lost 3 bases and J lost 1, with 10 bases in between. The CDR3 has 14 amino acids. The germline V gene has CDR1 SGHTA and CDR2 FQGNSA. Measured with immunoSEQ multiplex PCR; TCRdb has only the in-frame clones, and not every one. In the table there are over 70,000 clones, almost 95% of which are singletons. The source material was peripheral blood, sampled in the third trimester of pregnancy. This chain connects TRBV7-2 to TRBJ2-7; D may be TRBD1 (5 bases). The receptor's source is a female donor with multiple sclerosis, enrolled in a pregnancy study. The CDR3 loop is CASSFRRGSYEQYF. CDR3 coding DNA: TGTGCCAGCAGCTTTAGAAGGGGATCCTACGAGCAGTACTTC.